Each of the 15 T cell receptor beta chains below was sequenced from the same sample in a study of early T cells in non-severe SARS-CoV-2 infection. MiXCR was run by TCRdb on the 5' RACE reads, yielding one entry per CDR3 protein. The table has fewer than 50,000 distinct CDR3 sequences, roughly an eighth seen once; the top ten hold more than 15%. The sequenced material came from whole blood. The receptors were gathered from an adult who was a healthcare worker with PCR-confirmed SARS-CoV-2 infection or an uninfected control (not recorded which).

This clonotype was counted between two and nine times. The J gene is TRBJ2-1, the V gene TRBV30, with D unresolved. The CDR3 consists of 13 residues. Germline CDR1 is GTSNPN and CDR2 is SVGIG (reference sequence). V was shortened by 3 bases and J by 8 bases, with 14 bases between the two germline ends. This CDR3 reads CAWRVAIWDEQFF. In DNA, the CDR3 is TGTGCCTGGAGAGTGGCTATCTGGGATGAGCAGTTCTTC. The variable domain in full, with the rest retrieved from reference TRBV30 and TRBJ2-1, is SQTIHQWPATLVQPVGSPLSLECTVEGTSNPNLYWYRQAAGRGLQLLFYSVGIGQISSEVPQNLSASRPQDRQFILSSKKLLLSDSGFYLCAWRVAIWDEQFFGPGTRLTVL.

The chain links TRBV20-1 to TRBJ2-7, with a tentative D call TRBD2 (6 bases). Germline assignment: CDR1 DFQATT and CDR2 SNEGSKA (reference sequence). V lost 0 bases and J lost 0, with 15 bases in between. CDR3 length equals 16 residues. The CDR3 sequence is CSAREAPGAFSYEQYF. CDR3 nucleotides: TGCAGTGCTAGAGAGGCCCCGGGAGCGTTCTCCTACGAGCAGTACTTC.

V is TRBV7-2 and J is TRBJ2-1, with D possibly matching TRBD1 (6 bases). Germline CDR1 SGHTA, CDR2 FQGNSA. The V and J ends lost 0 bases and 6 bases respectively, with 12 bases between them. The CDR3 loop spans 15 amino acids. Here the CDR3 reads CASSLAFGQSNEQFF. The CDR3 bases are TGTGCCAGCAGCTTAGCGTTCGGACAGTCCAATGAGCAGTTCTTC.

This clonotype was counted ten times or more. The chain employs TRBV7-2 and TRBJ2-5, with D perhaps matching TRBD1 or TRBD2 (5 bases each). The CDR3 runs to 12 residues. Deletions cut 9 bases from V and 7 bases from J, with 15 bases between. CDR1 is SGHTA and CDR2 is FQGNSA in the germline V gene. The CDR3 here is CASARDLGTQYF. As DNA, the CDR3 is TGTGCCAGTGCCCGGGACCTTGGGACCCAGTACTTC.

J is TRBJ2-2 and V is TRBV10-3; D may correspond to TRBD1 or TRBD2 (5 bases each). V was clipped by 10 bases and J by 7 bases, with 16 bases between them. Per the germline V gene, CDR1 is ENHRY and CDR2 is SYGVKD. This CDR3 spans 13 amino acids. The CDR3 sequence: CATLLGTGGELFF. For the CDR3, the DNA is TGTGCCACTCTTCTGGGGACGGGCGGGGAGCTGTTTTTT.

This clonotype was picked up many times. The V call is TRBV6-2 or TRBV6-3, the J call TRBJ2-7; TRBD1 or TRBD2 may be the D gene (5 bases each). Trimming stripped 8 bases from V and 3 bases from J, with 14 bases between. The germline V gene has CDR1 MNHEY and CDR2 SVGEGT. The CDR3 length is 13 residues. For the CDR3, the DNA is TGTGCCAGCTCGAGGGGTAGTATCTACGAGCAGTACTTC. Translating gives CASSRGSIYEQYF.

In its sample, this clonotype was seen a few times. The chain carries TRBV6-1 and TRBJ2-1; D gene unclear. There are 13 residues in the CDR3. V was clipped by 7 bases and J by 9 bases, with 16 bases between them. CDR1 and CDR2 (germline): MNHNS, SASEGT. CDR3 in amino acids: CASTATLPLEQFF. The CDR3 nucleotides read TGTGCCAGCACTGCGACCCTACCTCTTGAGCAGTTCTTC.

The sample holds a few counts of this clonotype. This sequence joins TRBV19 and TRBJ2-7; no clear D gene. The CDR3 length is 17 residues. V shed 3 bases and J shed 5 bases, with 23 bases lying between them. Germline loops: CDR1 LNHDA, CDR2 SQIVND (reference sequence). In nucleotides, the CDR3 is TGTGCCAGTAGTATCCAATCGAGTGGTTCGGATGAGGACGAGCAGTACTTC. As protein: CASSIQSSGSDEDEQYF.

With respect to this clonotype: One junction end disagrees with the germline gene, perhaps due to a read error. The V and J genes are TRBV3-1 and TRBJ2-2; D is uncertain. Germline-derived CDR1 and CDR2 are LGHDT and YNNKEL (reference sequence). The CDR3 runs to 13 residues. CDR3 sequence: CASRQVITGELFF. In DNA, the CDR3 is TGTGCCAGCAGGCAAGTCATAACCGGGGAGCTGTTTTTT.

The chain carries TRBV20-1 and TRBJ1-3; D unresolved. Germline CDR1 DFQATT, CDR2 SNEGSKA (reference sequence). Trimming stripped 5 bases from V and 0 bases from J, with 20 bases between. The CDR3 covers 17 residues. The CDR3 is CSALVDSPFSSGNTIYF. The CDR3 DNA sequence: TGCAGTGCTTTGGTTGACTCACCCTTCAGCTCTGGAAACACCATATATTTT.

Ten or more counts support this clonotype. The chain has TRBV5-6 and TRBJ1-2; D is undetermined. Germline V CDR1 and CDR2: SGHDT, YYEEEE. V was trimmed by 4 bases and J by 2 bases, leaving 12 bases between them. The CDR3 runs 14 residues. In nucleotides, the CDR3 is TGTGCCAGCAGCACATACGGGGTAAACTATGGCTACACCTTC. Amino acid sequence: CASSTYGVNYGYTF.

The chain is built from TRBV10-3 and TRBJ2-1; D perhaps matches TRBD1 (5 bases). The length of the CDR3 is 14 residues. CDR1 ENHRY and CDR2 SYGVKD come from the germline V gene. V gave up 7 bases and J gave up 0 bases, with 10 bases separating them. The CDR3 loop reads CAITIDSSYNEQFF. Here the CDR3 DNA reads TGTGCCATCACTATAGACAGCTCCTACAATGAGCAGTTCTTC.

This clonotype has more than one count but fewer than ten. The chain recombines TRBV12-3 or TRBV12-4 with TRBJ1-4; 7 nucleotides line up with TRBD1. The CDR3 length is 14 residues. Trimming took 5 bases from V and 10 from J; bases not matched to a gene: 10. The chain's CDR3 is CASSESRQGGKLFF. Here the CDR3 DNA reads TGTGCCAGCAGTGAGAGCAGACAGGGAGGAAAACTGTTTTTT.

This clonotype was recorded a few times. CDR3 bases: TGTGCCAGCAGCGGAACCGGGACAGAGTACGAGCAGTACTTC. Translating gives CASSGTGTEYEQYF. The V and J genes are TRBV7-2 and TRBJ2-7, with 7 bases aligning to TRBD1. Germline V lookup: CDR1 SGHTA, CDR2 FQGNSA. The CDR3 runs to 14 residues. The V segment lost 5 bases and the J segment 4 bases; nucleotides outside the gene matches: 8.

The V call is TRBV5-1, the J call TRBJ2-3; no firm D call. Per germline, CDR1 SGHRS and CDR2 YFSETQ. V was trimmed by 7 bases and J by 3 bases, leaving 9 bases between them. The CDR3 runs to 12 residues. The CDR3 DNA reads TGCGCCAGCGGCCCTGGGACAGATACGCAGTATTTT. As protein: CASGPGTDTQYF.